The clone carrying this T cell receptor beta chain was seen a handful of times. This sample was taken from a study of blood T cell repertoires in COVID-19. Study-level background: Acute and convalescent COVID-19 specimens originated in the United States, Italy and Spain. From T cells, B-cell-depleted T cells, or PBMCs came the material, which was cDNA or gDNA.

Authors' analysis steps: Nucleated cell number was recorded as an estimate derived from reference gene primer amplification. Profiling relied on immunoSEQ multiplex PCR, and the TCRdb table lists in-frame clones only, not all of them. Clone size and V and J calls were adopted from that table, with D and trimming inferred from the DNA. Altogether over 100,000 clones are present, about 85% being singletons, with the ten largest covering roughly 1.4%. The clonotype originates from a man in his forties or fifties with acute or convalescent COVID-19. Sequenced sample: peripheral blood.

The CDR3: CASSLESGGRETQYF. CDR3 sequence (DNA): TGTGCCAGCAGCTTAGAGTCGGGGGGTCGAGAGACCCAGTACTTC. V usage is TRBV7-2 and J usage is TRBJ2-5; 7 nucleotides match TRBD2. J lost 4 bases, V lost 1 base, and 6 bases had no gene match. Per the germline V gene, CDR1 is SGHTA and CDR2 is FQGNSA. The CDR3 has 15 amino acids. Variable domain in full (rest from reference TRBV7-2 and TRBJ2-5): GAGVSQSPSNKVTEKGKDVELRCDPISGHTALYWYRQSLGQGLEFLIYFQGNSAPDKSGLPSDRFSAERTGGSVSTLTIQRTQQEDSAVYLCASSLESGGRETQYFGPGTRLLVL.